The 21 T cell receptor beta chains reported below all come from one sample, sequenced in a study of T cells in Graves' hyperthyroidism and ophthalmopathy. Amplification of TCR beta CDR3 regions was performed using RNA transcripts as template. Using the HTBI primer set, a first-round RT-PCR was run on the TCR CDR3. A single record per CDR3 protein comes from TCRdb applying MiXCR to the multiplex PCR reads. The sample records 250,000 to 400,000 distinct CDR3 sequences, around 13% being singletons. Sequencing was performed on blood. The origin of the receptors is a woman aged 40 to 50 with Graves' ophthalmopathy.

This clonotype was detected many times. The chain couples TRBV20-1 to TRBJ2-1; TRBD1 agrees at 7 bases. This CDR3 spans 14 amino acids. J gave up 6 bases and V 6 bases, and 11 bases lay outside the gene matches. From germline, CDR1 is DFQATT and CDR2 SNEGSKA (reference sequence). The DNA for the CDR3 is TGCAGTGCAAACAGACAGGGACCGGGCAATGAGCAGTTCTTC. Encoded protein: CSANRQGPGNEQFF.

This sequence joins TRBV20-1 and TRBJ1-1; the match to TRBD1 covers 8 bases. V trimming: 6 bases; J trimming: 7 bases; junction bases outside the gene matches: 10. Germline CDR1 reads DFQATT; CDR2 reads SNEGSKA (reference sequence). The CDR3 is 13 residues long. The CDR3 DNA is TGCAGTGCCACCCAGGGGGCGCAAGGTGAAGCTTTCTTT. Residues: CSATQGAQGEAFF.

This clonotype showed up just a few times. V gene TRBV24-1 combines with J gene TRBJ2-3, with D possibly called TRBD1 or TRBD2 (6 bases each). Trimming removed 3 bases from V and 4 bases from J, with 16 bases in between. CDR3 length: 16 residues. Looked up from germline, CDR1 is KGHDR and CDR2 is SFDVKD. The CDR3 DNA follows: TGTGCCACCAGTGATCCGGGGGCAGGGAGCCCAGATACGCAGTATTTT. It encodes CATSDPGAGSPDTQYF.

This clonotype was observed a few times. The chain employs TRBV11-2 and TRBJ2-7; a possible D gene is TRBD2 (5 bases). V lost 5 bases to trimming and J lost 4 bases, with 15 bases between them. This CDR3 contains 14 residues. The V gene's germline CDR1 is SGHAT and CDR2 FQNNGV. The CDR3 nucleotides read TGTGCCAGCAGCGGAGGAACCCTGGGATACGAGCAGTACTTC. Amino acid sequence: CASSGGTLGYEQYF.

There are a few counts of this clonotype. DNA of the CDR3: TGTGCCATCAGTGAGTCCTTCCTAGCGGGAGGGCCGTCCTACGAGCAGTACTTC. This gives the protein CAISESFLAGGPSYEQYF. V usage is TRBV10-3 and J usage is TRBJ2-7, with 12 bases fitting TRBD2. Germline CDR1 reads ENHRY; CDR2 reads SYGVKD. Unmatched junction bases numbered 7, after V lost 0 bases and J lost 1 base. This CDR3 contains 18 residues.

This clonotype has more than one count but fewer than ten. V and J are TRBV20-1 and TRBJ1-1; D may be TRBD1 (6 bases). This CDR3 has 13 amino acids. Germline V lookup: CDR1 DFQATT, CDR2 SNEGSKA (reference sequence). Trimming pared 2 bases from V and 3 bases from J, leaving 10 bases between. CDR3 protein: CSARLAGDTEAFF. In DNA form, the CDR3 reads TGCAGTGCTAGACTGGCAGGGGACACTGAAGCTTTCTTT.

There are many counts of this clonotype. The V call is TRBV6-1, the J call TRBJ1-3, with 7 bases aligning to TRBD1. Germline-derived CDR1 and CDR2 are MNHNS and SASEGT. Losses at the gene ends were 5 bases for V and 3 bases for J; bases not matched to a gene: 4. The CDR3 runs to 14 residues. CDR3: CASSWNRGGNTIYF. The CDR3 DNA follows: TGTGCCAGCAGTTGGAACAGGGGTGGAAACACCATATATTTT.

The chain links TRBV19 to TRBJ1-2, with D perhaps matching TRBD1 (5 bases). V lost 6 bases, J lost 5 bases, and 13 bases lay in between. The V gene's germline CDR1 is LNHDA and CDR2 SQIVND (reference sequence). This CDR3 is 13 amino acids long. DNA of the CDR3: TGTGCCAGTAGAGGTCAGGGCCAATATGGCTACACCTTC. It codes for CASRGQGQYGYTF.

The V call is TRBV14, the J call TRBJ1-2, with D possibly TRBD1 on 5 matching bases. The germline V and J ends were trimmed by 4 bases and 9 bases, with 30 bases remaining between them. Germline loops: CDR1 SGHDN, CDR2 FVKESK. The CDR3 sequence is 18 residues long. CDR3 sequence reads: CASSRVIIDSSHRQSYTF. The CDR3, as DNA: TGTGCCAGCAGCCGAGTTATAATCGACAGTTCTCACCGCCAAAGCTACACCTTC.

This clonotype was detected ten times or more. The chain employs TRBV12-3 or TRBV12-4 and TRBJ1-4; D uncertain. V was trimmed by 4 bases and J by 10 bases, leaving 16 bases between them. This CDR3 comprises 14 residues. In nucleotides, the CDR3 is TGTGCCAGCAGTTGGAGGTTCCCTCGGGGAAAACTGTTTTTT. Amino acid sequence: CASSWRFPRGKLFF.

The rearrangement joins TRBV4-1 to TRBJ2-1; TRBD2 is a possible D gene (5 bases). The germline gives CDR1 MGHRA, CDR2 YSYEKL. V was shortened by 1 base and J by 12 bases, with 7 bases between the two germline ends. The CDR3 contains 11 residues. CDR3 sequence reads: CASSQGGPQFF. Written as DNA, the CDR3 is TGCGCCAGCAGCCAAGGAGGGCCGCAGTTCTTC.

Ten or more counts support this clonotype. The J gene is TRBJ1-1, the V gene TRBV6-1; weak D call: TRBD1 (5 bases). CDR1 is MNHNS and CDR2 is SASEGT in the germline V gene. Trimming took 6 bases from V and 11 from J, leaving 16 bases between them. CDR3 length: 12 residues. The CDR3 loop is CASRPHDSRAFF. CDR3 DNA: TGTGCCAGCAGGCCTCACGACAGTCGGGCTTTCTTT.

This clonotype has more than one count but fewer than ten. The rearrangement joins TRBV5-4 to TRBJ2-2, with 8 bases aligning to TRBD1. Trimming took 4 bases from V and 1 from J; bases not matched to a gene: 3. The CDR3 extends over 15 amino acids. The germline gives CDR1 SGHNT, CDR2 YYREEE (reference sequence). CDR3 in DNA: TGTGCCAGCAGCGCGGGACAGGAGAACACCGGGGAGCTGTTTTTT. Translated, it gives CASSAGQENTGELFF.

This clonotype was counted ten times or more. V is TRBV7-2 and J is TRBJ2-7; 11 positions agree with TRBD2. The CDR3 has 18 amino acids. Unmatched junction bases numbered 10, after V lost 1 base and J lost 2 bases. The V gene's germline CDR1 is SGHTA and CDR2 FQGNSA. The CDR3 is CASSLDVTSGGITYEQYF. The CDR3 coding sequence is TGTGCCAGCAGCTTAGACGTTACTAGCGGGGGAATTACCTACGAGCAGTACTTC.

This clonotype turned up a few times. The J gene is TRBJ2-2, the V gene TRBV9, with D possibly matching TRBD2 (6 bases). The CDR3 is 15 amino acids. The V end lost 1 base, the J end lost 8 bases, and 15 bases lay between the germline ends. Per germline, CDR1 SGDLS and CDR2 YYNGEE. DNA of the CDR3: TGTGCCAGCAGCGTAAGTTGGTTAGCGGCGGGGGAGCTGTTTTTT. It is translated as CASSVSWLAAGELFF.

In this sample, this clonotype turned up many times. V is TRBV18 and J is TRBJ1-1; D is uncertain. V shed 5 bases and J shed 1 base, with 8 bases lying between them. The CDR3 is 13 residues long. Germline V gene sequence: CDR1 KGHSH, CDR2 LQKENI. CDR3 loop: CASSTARNTEAFF. In nucleotides, the CDR3 is TGTGCCAGCTCAACGGCCCGGAACACTGAAGCTTTCTTT.

The table lists this clonotype with a few counts. The chain carries TRBV3-1 and TRBJ1-2; maybe TRBD1 (6 bases). The CDR3 has 15 residues. V shed 0 bases and J shed 4 bases, with 12 bases lying between them. Per germline, CDR1 LGHDT and CDR2 YNNKEL (reference sequence). CDR3 in DNA: TGTGCCAGCAGCCAAGATCTGACAGGTCCCTATGGCTACACCTTC. Residues: CASSQDLTGPYGYTF.

This clonotype was counted at least ten times. J is TRBJ1-6 and V is TRBV20-1; 9 positions agree with TRBD1. V shed 3 bases and J 3 bases; nucleotides not matched to a gene: 3. This CDR3 spans 15 amino acids. The germline CDR1 and CDR2 sequences are DFQATT and SNEGSKA (reference sequence). DNA of the CDR3: TGCAGTGCTAGGGGGACAGGGAACTATAATTCACCCCTCCACTTT. It specifies CSARGTGNYNSPLHF.

In this sample, this clonotype turned up a few times. The chain is built from TRBV28 and TRBJ1-6; TRBD1 aligns across 12 bases. The CDR3 runs 16 residues. The junction had 9 bases not matched to a gene; V was cut back by 5 bases and J by 10 bases. Germline-derived CDR1 and CDR2 are MDHEN and SYDVKM. This CDR3 is CASSPPGQGAGSPLHF. The CDR3 DNA follows: TGTGCCAGCAGTCCGCCGGGACAGGGGGCGGGATCACCCCTCCACTTT.

This clonotype showed up many times. This chain joins TRBV6-1 and TRBJ2-5; D possibly corresponds to TRBD1 (6 bases). V was trimmed by 5 bases and J by 3 bases, leaving 16 bases between them. The CDR3 sequence is 15 residues long. CDR1 MNHNS and CDR2 SASEGT come from the germline V gene. The CDR3, as DNA: TGTGCCAGCAGTCCTACAGGGATTCCTAAAGAGACCCAGTACTTC. This codes for CASSPTGIPKETQYF.

This clonotype occurred many times. CDR3 DNA: TGCAGTGCAAAGCGGGCGGGGGGCCGCACAGATACGCAGTATTTT. It specifies CSAKRAGGRTDTQYF. V usage is TRBV20-1 and J usage is TRBJ2-3, with 8 bases that match TRBD2. The germline gives CDR1 DFQATT, CDR2 SNEGSKA (reference sequence). The junction had 9 bases not matched to a gene; V was cut back by 6 bases and J by 1 base. The CDR3 runs to 15 residues.